Presented here are 27 T cell receptor beta chains from one specimen sequenced in a study of CD8+CD57+ T cells in acquired aplastic anemia (dated by TCRdb to about 2018). The sequencer listed for this sample is Illumina HiSeq 2000. Genomic DNA was used as template for profiling of TCR beta VDJ combinations and CDR3 sequences. TCRdb handled the public reads itself, with Q25 trimming in fastp and clone calling in MiXCR, and kept productive beta chains. Every distinct CDR3 protein forms one entry, paired with its most common genes and DNA. The sample table shows roughly 240,000 distinct CDR3 sequences, and approximately 50% are seen once. The top ten hold less than 9% of the sample. Expansion of CD8+CD57+ cells had been shown by flow cytometry in the patients chosen for sequencing. Material: sorted CD4+, CD8+, or CD8+CD57+ T cells (not recorded which) from PBMCs. These receptors were taken from a human donor with aplastic anemia.

The chain uses TRBV7-9 and TRBJ2-6; 7 bases are a match to TRBD1. CDR1 is SEHNR and CDR2 is FQNEAQ in the germline V gene (reference sequence). Germline trimming cut 0 bases from V and 3 bases from J; bases unmatched to any gene: 5. The CDR3 is made up of 17 amino acids. Here the CDR3 reads CASSLAGRGSGANVLTF. CDR3 DNA sequence: TGTGCCAGCAGCTTAGCCGGCAGGGGGAGTGGGGCCAACGTCCTGACTTTC.

This clonotype was picked up many times. The genes are TRBV29-1 and TRBJ2-7; D unresolved. V shed 0 bases and J shed 1 base, with 10 bases lying between them. CDR1 and CDR2 from the germline V gene are SQVTM and ANQGSEA. The length of the CDR3 is 14 residues. CDR3 loop: CSVEEDTVSYEQYF. CDR3 nucleotides: TGCAGCGTTGAAGAGGATACAGTATCCTACGAGCAGTACTTC.

The chain links TRBV20-1 to TRBJ1-1; a possible D gene is TRBD1 (5 bases). V lost 3 bases, J lost 10 bases, and 15 bases lay in between. The germline gives CDR1 DFQATT, CDR2 SNEGSKA (reference sequence). This CDR3 is 12 amino acids long. CDR3 coding DNA: TGCAGTGCTAGCGATTTAAGCGGGGGAGCTTTCTTT. Its protein is CSASDLSGGAFF.

This clonotype was found many times. The CDR3 coding sequence is TGTGCCAGCAGCCCCCTAGAGGGGTATGAGCAGTTCTTC. Amino acids: CASSPLEGYEQFF. This chain uses TRBV7-9 with TRBJ2-1; D may be TRBD1 or TRBD2 (5 bases each). V lost 5 bases, J lost 8 bases, and 13 bases lay in between. Germline V CDR1 and CDR2: SEHNR, FQNEAQ (reference sequence). The CDR3 covers 13 residues.

This chain uses TRBV7-9 with TRBJ1-1; 7 nucleotides line up with TRBD1. The CDR3 runs to 18 residues. With 8 bases clipped from V and 5 bases from J, the junction kept 23 bases outside the gene matches. Germline V gene sequence: CDR1 SEHNR, CDR2 FQNEAQ (reference sequence). CDR3 protein: CASCDGGTVGFVMTEAFF. The CDR3 region has the DNA TGTGCCAGCTGCGACGGAGGGACAGTGGGGTTCGTGATGACTGAAGCTTTCTTT.

The chain recombines TRBV6-4 with TRBJ2-5; a weak D match, TRBD2 (6 bases). The germline V gene has CDR1 MRHNA and CDR2 SNTAGT. The germline V and J ends were trimmed by 0 bases and 2 bases, with 22 bases remaining between them. This CDR3 region has 19 residues. CDR3 bases: TGTGCCAGCAGTGACTCTCTAACGGACCCGGGACTCGCACAAGAGACCCAGTACTTC. Protein product: CASSDSLTDPGLAQETQYF.

There are many counts of this clonotype. The chain joins TRBV7-6 to TRBJ2-2, with D perhaps TRBD2 (5 bases). This CDR3 has 17 amino acids. V lost 5 bases and J lost 0, with 16 bases in between. Germline V CDR1 and CDR2: SGHVS, FNYEAQ. CDR3 sequence reads: CASSLSLRVANTGELFF. DNA of the CDR3: TGTGCCAGCAGCCTCTCCTTGAGGGTCGCGAACACCGGGGAGCTGTTTTTT. The variable domain in full, with the rest retrieved from reference TRBV7-6 and TRBJ2-2, is GAGVSQSPRYKVTKRGQDVALRCDPISGHVSLYWYRQALGQGPEFLTYFNYEAQQDKSGLPNDRFSAERPEGSISTLTIQRTEQRDSAMYRCASSLSLRVANTGELFFGEGSRLTVL.

This clonotype was recorded only once. V is TRBV7-8 and J is TRBJ2-1; TRBD2 agrees at 9 bases. Per the germline V gene, CDR1 is SGHVS and CDR2 is FQNEAQ. The CDR3 contains 16 residues. V was clipped by 1 base and J by 6 bases; unmatched bases: 7. The CDR3 nucleotides are TGTGCCAGCAGCTTAGTAGATAGCGGGAGCGCCAATGAGCAGTTCTTC. As protein: CASSLVDSGSANEQFF.

This rearrangement joins TRBV15 to TRBJ2-1; no reliable D call. Trimming pared 3 bases from V and 6 bases from J, leaving 9 bases between. Germline V gives CDR1 LNHNV, CDR2 YYDKDF (reference sequence). The CDR3 runs 13 residues. DNA for the CDR3: TGTGCCACCAGCAGGGCGGTGGCCAATGAGCAGTTCTTC. Residues: CATSRAVANEQFF.

There are many counts of this clonotype. CDR3 nucleotides: TGTGCCAGCAGCCCGGCAAGACAGGGTTTGAACACTGAAGCTTTCTTT. It is translated as CASSPARQGLNTEAFF. The chain combines TRBV7-9 with TRBJ1-1, with TRBD1 identical over 7 bases. This CDR3 is built from 16 residues. CDR1 SEHNR and CDR2 FQNEAQ come from the germline V gene (reference sequence). V dropped 5 bases and J dropped 0; count of bases not matched to a gene: 9.

The chain combines TRBV12-3 or TRBV12-4 with TRBJ2-5; D is perhaps TRBD1 or TRBD2 (5 bases each). The CDR3 covers 16 residues. Trimming removed 6 bases at V and 5 bases at J, with 22 bases between. DNA of the CDR3: TGTGCCAGCAGCAGCGGACCGGGACCTGAGGCGGAGACCCAGTACTTC. This gives the protein CASSSGPGPEAETQYF.

The chain uses TRBV20-1 and TRBJ2-2; the D gene is possibly TRBD2 (6 bases). The germline V and J ends were trimmed by 0 bases and 7 bases, with 12 bases remaining between them. In germline, CDR1 is DFQATT, CDR2 SNEGSKA (reference sequence). The length of the CDR3 is 14 residues. In nucleotides, the CDR3 is TGCAGTGCTAGAGACCCCTCGACTAGCGGGGAGCTGTTTTTT. The encoded protein is CSARDPSTSGELFF.

The rearrangement links TRBV7-3 to TRBJ1-1, with 7 bases that match TRBD1. The germline V gene encodes CDR1 SGHTA and CDR2 FQGTGA. Trimming at V came to 4 bases and at J to 3 bases, leaving 11 bases not matched to a gene. The CDR3 spans 16 residues. CDR3 loop: CASSSNARGSDTEAFF. The CDR3 bases are TGTGCCAGCAGCTCAAACGCCAGGGGGTCAGACACTGAAGCTTTCTTT. Filled out from reference TRBV7-3 and TRBJ1-1, the complete variable domain reads GAGVSQTPSNKVTEKGKYVELRCDPISGHTALYWYRQSLGQGPEFLIYFQGTGAADDSGLPNDRFFAVRPEGSVSTLKIQRTERGDSAVYLCASSSNARGSDTEAFFGQGTRLTVV.

The V and J genes are TRBV10-3 and TRBJ2-7; a weak D match, TRBD2 (5 bases). V lost 5 bases to trimming and J lost 2 bases, with 13 bases between them. Germline V gives CDR1 ENHRY, CDR2 SYGVKD. The CDR3 consists of 14 residues. CDR3 sequence reads: CAISYRHGAYEQYF. In DNA form, the CDR3 reads TGTGCCATCAGTTACCGACACGGGGCCTACGAGCAGTACTTC.

This clonotype was recorded at least ten times. The chain has TRBV2 and TRBJ2-5, with TRBD2 identical over 8 bases. With V trimmed by 8 bases and J by 3 bases, 17 bases remained unmatched. CDR1 and CDR2 (germline): SNHLY, FYNNEI. This CDR3 is 17 amino acids long. CDR3 nucleotide sequence: TGTGCCAGCGGGCCCTCCCGGGGTAGCGGGAAGAAAGAGACCCAGTACTTC. Residues: CASGPSRGSGKKETQYF.

This clonotype was seen ten or more times. This chain joins TRBV7-2 and TRBJ2-1; D assignment may be TRBD1 or TRBD2 (5 bases each). V shed 5 bases and J shed 12 bases, with 14 bases lying between them. The CDR3 contains 12 residues. Germline CDR1 reads SGHTA; CDR2 reads FQGNSA. For the CDR3, the DNA is TGTGCCAGCAGCCTGCTTCTTGGGGGGCAGTTCTTC. Its protein is CASSLLLGGQFF.

As to this clonotype: This clone may be a read error of a much larger clone one base away. As the CDR3 is not closed by the conserved phenylalanine or tryptophan, this likely results from a read error. The chain links TRBV12-3 or TRBV12-4 to TRBJ2-7; 10 bases line up with TRBD1. After removal of 3 bases from V and 2 bases from J, the junction contained 7 bases not matched to a gene. This CDR3 contains 16 residues. CDR3 region: CASSFTRDRGPYEQYL. The CDR3 nucleotides are TGTGCCAGCAGTTTCACCCGGGACAGGGGTCCCTACGAGCAGTACCTC.

This clonotype was seen more than once but under ten times. V and J are TRBV20-1 and TRBJ1-6; the match to TRBD1 covers 11 bases. Germline values: CDR1 DFQATT, CDR2 SNEGSKA (reference sequence). Germline trimming cut 6 bases from V and 10 bases from J; bases unmatched to any gene: 8. The CDR3 covers 14 residues. The CDR3 sequence is CSARTGGVGSPLHF. The CDR3 bases are TGCAGTGCGAGGACAGGGGGCGTCGGGTCACCCCTCCACTTT.

This clonotype was recorded at least ten times. The chain carries TRBV5-8 and TRBJ1-1, with a possible D match to TRBD1 (5 bases). V lost 0 bases, J lost 1 base, and 10 bases lay in between. The CDR3 has 15 residues. Germline loops: CDR1 SGHTS, CDR2 YDEGEE. The CDR3 DNA follows: TGTGCCAGCAGCTTGGGCCCGACAGAGAACACTGAAGCTTTCTTT. Translating gives CASSLGPTENTEAFF.

This clonotype was recorded many times. The J gene is TRBJ1-5, the V gene TRBV9; no reliable D call. Looked up from germline, CDR1 is SGDLS and CDR2 is YYNGEE. The CDR3 is made up of 15 amino acids. Trimming took off 3 bases at V and 2 bases at J, with 12 bases between the two ends. The CDR3 sequence: CASSAWAVRNQPQHF. CDR3 coding DNA: TGTGCCAGCAGCGCTTGGGCAGTGCGCAATCAGCCCCAGCATTTT.

J is TRBJ2-3 and V is TRBV20-1; weak D call: TRBD2 (6 bases). The CDR3 has 17 amino acids. V gave up 1 base and J gave up 2 bases, with 19 bases separating them. Germline loops: CDR1 DFQATT, CDR2 SNEGSKA (reference sequence). CDR3 sequence (DNA): TGCAGTGCTAGAGGAACCAGCCGGGACTGGGTCACAGATACGCAGTATTTT. Protein sequence: CSARGTSRDWVTDTQYF.

This clonotype turned up a few times. The chain carries TRBV29-1 and TRBJ2-1; D may be TRBD1 (5 bases). This CDR3 is built from 11 residues. Trimming left V 6 bases short and J 5 bases short, with 8 bases between. The germline gives CDR1 SQVTM, CDR2 ANQGSEA. CDR3 in amino acids: CSVAGNNEQFF. The CDR3, as DNA: TGCAGCGTAGCAGGGAACAATGAGCAGTTCTTC.

A word on this clonotype: Compared with germline, one end of the junction differs, possibly owing to a read error. The chain is built from TRBV10-3 and TRBJ1-1; D is uncertain. Per the germline V gene, CDR1 is ENHRY and CDR2 is SYGVKD. The CDR3 has 9 residues. The CDR3 sequence is CAISDAAGF. The CDR3 nucleotides read TGTGCCATCAGTGACGCGGCGGGATTT.

This clonotype is labeled medium-sized. CDR3 amino acids: CSVTPGQGGEKLFF. CDR3 DNA sequence: TGCAGCGTCACTCCGGGACAGGGGGGTGAAAAACTGTTTTTT. The rearrangement uses TRBV29-1 and TRBJ1-4, with 11 nucleotides matching TRBD1. The CDR3 is 14 residues long. Germline V gene data show CDR1 as SQVTM and CDR2 as ANQGSEA. Trimming took 6 bases from V and 7 from J; bases not matched to a gene: 7.

Note on this clonotype: A read error may produce the germline difference seen at one junction end. V and J are TRBV9 and TRBJ1-2; 9 positions match TRBD1. This CDR3 has 16 residues. Germline lookup yields CDR1 SGDLS and CDR2 YYNGEE. DNA of the CDR3: TGCGCCAGCAGCCTGGAAGCCGGACAGGGGAACTATGGCTACACCTTC. This sequence encodes CASSLEAGQGNYGYTF.

The V call is TRBV20-1, the J call TRBJ2-2; no clear D. The CDR3 is 12 amino acids. Germline CDR1 DFQATT, CDR2 SNEGSKA (reference sequence). V was cut by 4 bases and J by 6 bases, with 9 bases left in between. The CDR3 region is CSAKRRAGELFF. The DNA of the CDR3 is TGCAGTGCTAAGCGTAGGGCCGGGGAGCTGTTTTTT.

The chain is built from TRBV19 and TRBJ1-1; D not resolved. With 8 bases removed from V and 1 base from J, the gap between germline ends came to 5 bases. This CDR3 has 11 residues. CDR1 and CDR2 (germline): LNHDA, SQIVND (reference sequence). Here the CDR3 reads CASDRNTEAFF. DNA of the CDR3: TGTGCCAGTGACCGGAACACTGAAGCTTTCTTT.